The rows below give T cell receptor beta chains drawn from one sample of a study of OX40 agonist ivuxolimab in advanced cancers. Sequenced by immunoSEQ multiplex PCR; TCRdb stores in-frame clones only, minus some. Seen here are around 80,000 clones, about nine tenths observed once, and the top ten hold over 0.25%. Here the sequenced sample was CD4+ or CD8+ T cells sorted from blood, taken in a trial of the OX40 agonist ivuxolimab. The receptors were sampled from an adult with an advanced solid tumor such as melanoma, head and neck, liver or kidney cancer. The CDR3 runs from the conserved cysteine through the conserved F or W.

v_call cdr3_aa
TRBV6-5 CASSYPGTGNGELFF
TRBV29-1 CSVDWGENTEAFF
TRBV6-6 CASRRDLNQPQHF
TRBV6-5 CASSFALSSYNEQFF
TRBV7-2 CASTVGGATDTQYF
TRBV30 CAWSGRGYNEQFF
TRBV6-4 CASSDSSIPNTEAFF
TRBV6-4 CASSGKSDSKLRKYF
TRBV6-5 CASRNGGGEQFF
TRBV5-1 CASSLGLAGGLPGTDTQYF
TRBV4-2 CASSQYLDSFNTGELFF
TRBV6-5 CASSSPASGNTIYF
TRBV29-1 CSVGTGMTDTQYF
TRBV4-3 CASSQEAQRTTGEQYF
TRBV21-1 CASSKAGAYYGYTF